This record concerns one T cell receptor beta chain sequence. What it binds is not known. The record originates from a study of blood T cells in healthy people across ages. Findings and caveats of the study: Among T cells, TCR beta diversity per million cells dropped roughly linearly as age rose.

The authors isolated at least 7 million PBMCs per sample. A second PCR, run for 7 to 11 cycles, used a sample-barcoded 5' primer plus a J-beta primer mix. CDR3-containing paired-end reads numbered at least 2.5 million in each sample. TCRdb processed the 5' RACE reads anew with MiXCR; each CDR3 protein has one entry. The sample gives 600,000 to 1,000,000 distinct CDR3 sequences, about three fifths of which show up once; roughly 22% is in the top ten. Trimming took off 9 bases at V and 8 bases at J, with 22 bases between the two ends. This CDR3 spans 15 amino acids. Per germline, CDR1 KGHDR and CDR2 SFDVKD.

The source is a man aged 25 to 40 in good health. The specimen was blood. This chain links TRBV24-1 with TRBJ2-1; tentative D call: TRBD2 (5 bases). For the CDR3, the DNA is TGTGCCACCTCACTGGGTTCTGCACACGGGGATGAGCAGTTCTTC. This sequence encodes CATSLGSAHGDEQFF.